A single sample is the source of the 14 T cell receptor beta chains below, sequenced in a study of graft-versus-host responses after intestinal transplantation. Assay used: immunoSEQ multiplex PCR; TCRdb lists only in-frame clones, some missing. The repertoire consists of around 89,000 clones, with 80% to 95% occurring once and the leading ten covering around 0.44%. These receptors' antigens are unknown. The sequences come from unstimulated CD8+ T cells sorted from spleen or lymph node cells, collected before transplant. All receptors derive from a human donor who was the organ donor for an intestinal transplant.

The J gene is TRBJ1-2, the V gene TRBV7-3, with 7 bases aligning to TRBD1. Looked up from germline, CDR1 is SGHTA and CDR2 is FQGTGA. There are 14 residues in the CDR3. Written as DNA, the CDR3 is TGTGGATTCCGGGACAGCTCCCACTATGAGGGCTACACCTTC. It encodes CGFRDSSHYEGYTF.

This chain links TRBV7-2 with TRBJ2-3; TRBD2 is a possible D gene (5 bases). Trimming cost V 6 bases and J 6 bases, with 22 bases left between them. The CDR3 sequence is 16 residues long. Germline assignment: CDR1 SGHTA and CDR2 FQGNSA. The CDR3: CASSPSSSFTLDTQYF. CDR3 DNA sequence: TGTGCCAGCAGTCCAAGCTCTAGCTTCACCCTTGATACGCAGTATTTT.

CDR3 nucleotides: TGTGCCAGCAGTGGACAGGGAAGGGACGTCAATGAGCAGTTCTTC. Translation gives CASSGQGRDVNEQFF. The chain couples TRBV27 to TRBJ2-1; 8 bases are a match to TRBD1. The CDR3 is 15 residues long. Germline CDR1 and CDR2: MNHEY and SMNVEV (reference sequence). The V and J ends lost 5 bases and 6 bases, in that order; junction bases with no gene match: 9.

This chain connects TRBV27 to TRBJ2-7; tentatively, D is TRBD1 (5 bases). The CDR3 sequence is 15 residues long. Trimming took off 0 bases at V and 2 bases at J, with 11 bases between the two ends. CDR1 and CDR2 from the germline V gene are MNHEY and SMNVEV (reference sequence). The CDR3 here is CASSLSTDATYEQYF. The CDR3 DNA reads TGTGCCAGCAGTTTATCGACAGACGCTACCTACGAGCAGTACTTC.

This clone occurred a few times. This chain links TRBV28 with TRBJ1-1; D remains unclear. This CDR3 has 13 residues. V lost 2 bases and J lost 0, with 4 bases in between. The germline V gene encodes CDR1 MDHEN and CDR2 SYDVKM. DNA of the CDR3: TGTGCCAGCAGTTTAGTAATGAACACTGAAGCTTTCTTT. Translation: CASSLVMNTEAFF.

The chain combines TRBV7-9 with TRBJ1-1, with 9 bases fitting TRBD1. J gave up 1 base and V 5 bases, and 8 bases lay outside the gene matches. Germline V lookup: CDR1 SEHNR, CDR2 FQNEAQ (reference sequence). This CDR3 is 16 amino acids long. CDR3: CASSTPRQGGNTEAFF. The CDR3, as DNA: TGTGCCAGCAGCACCCCCAGACAGGGGGGGAACACTGAAGCTTTCTTT.

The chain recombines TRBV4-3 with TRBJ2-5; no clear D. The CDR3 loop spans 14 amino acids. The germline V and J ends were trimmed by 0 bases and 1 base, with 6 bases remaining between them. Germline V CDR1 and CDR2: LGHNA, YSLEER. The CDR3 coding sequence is TGCGCCAGCAGCCAAGATCCCTTCCAAGAGACCCAGTACTTC. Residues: CASSQDPFQETQYF.

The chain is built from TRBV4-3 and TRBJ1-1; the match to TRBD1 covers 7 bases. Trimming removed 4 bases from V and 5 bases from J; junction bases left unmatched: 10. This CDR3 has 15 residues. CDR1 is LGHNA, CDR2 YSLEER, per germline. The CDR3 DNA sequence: TGCGCCAGCAGCCGGAACGGAGGGGGCCCAACTGAAGCTTTCTTT. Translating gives CASSRNGGGPTEAFF.

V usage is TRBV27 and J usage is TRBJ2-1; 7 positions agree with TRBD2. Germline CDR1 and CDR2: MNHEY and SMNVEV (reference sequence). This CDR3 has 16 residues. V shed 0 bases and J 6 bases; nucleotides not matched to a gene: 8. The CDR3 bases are TGTGCCAGCAGTTTATCGACTCCGGGGGGAGGCAATGAGCAGTTCTTC. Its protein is CASSLSTPGGGNEQFF.

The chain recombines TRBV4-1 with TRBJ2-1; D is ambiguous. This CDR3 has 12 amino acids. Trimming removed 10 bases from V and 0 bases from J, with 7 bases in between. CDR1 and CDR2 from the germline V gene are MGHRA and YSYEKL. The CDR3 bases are TGCGCCACCTCGAGCTCCTACAATGAGCAGTTCTTC. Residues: CATSSSYNEQFF.

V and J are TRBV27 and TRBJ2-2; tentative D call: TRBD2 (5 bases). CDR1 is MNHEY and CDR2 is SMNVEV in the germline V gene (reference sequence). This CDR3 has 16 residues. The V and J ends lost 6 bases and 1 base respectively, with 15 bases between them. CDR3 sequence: CASSHFRTVNTGELFF. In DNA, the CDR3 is TGTGCCAGCAGCCACTTCAGGACTGTGAACACCGGGGAGCTGTTTTTT.

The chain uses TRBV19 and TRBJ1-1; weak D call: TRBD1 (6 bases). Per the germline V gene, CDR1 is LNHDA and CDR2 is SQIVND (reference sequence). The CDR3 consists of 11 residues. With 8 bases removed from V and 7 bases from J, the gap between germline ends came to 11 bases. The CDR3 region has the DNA TGTGCCAGTGGGGGGGGCTTTGAAGCTTTCTTT. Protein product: CASGGGFEAFF.

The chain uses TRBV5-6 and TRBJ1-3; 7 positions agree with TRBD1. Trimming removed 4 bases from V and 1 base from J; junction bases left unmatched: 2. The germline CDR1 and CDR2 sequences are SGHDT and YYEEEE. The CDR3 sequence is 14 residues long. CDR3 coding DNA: TGTGCCAGCAGCCCAGGGGGATCTGGAAACACCATATATTTT. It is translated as CASSPGGSGNTIYF.

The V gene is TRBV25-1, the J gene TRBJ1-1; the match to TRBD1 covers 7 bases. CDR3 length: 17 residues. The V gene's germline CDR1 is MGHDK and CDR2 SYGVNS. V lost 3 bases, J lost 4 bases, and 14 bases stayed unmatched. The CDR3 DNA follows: TGTGCCAGCAGTGATCTCACGACAGGGCGGGGGGGCACTGAAGCTTTCTTT. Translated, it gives CASSDLTTGRGGTEAFF.